This T cell receptor (beta chain) was identified in a study of T cells expressing NK-cell markers. One entry per CDR3 protein, without DNA, is what TCRdb gives after re-calling the 5' RACE reads. This sample's table reports about 160,000 distinct CDR3 sequences. The CDR3 runs to 22 residues. Germline CDR1 MNHEY, CDR2 SVGEGT. The receptor comes from a woman aged 18 to 75 in good health. Sequencing was performed on blood T cells: a sorted CD56 or NKG2C T cell subset, CD4+ or CD8+ T cells, or bulk PBMC T cells (not recorded which). This chain links TRBV6-2 or TRBV6-3 with TRBJ1-5; there is no DNA to check the TCRdb D call of TRBD1. Here the CDR3 reads CASRALRVGTGGPYLGNQPQHF.